What follows describes a single T cell receptor (beta chain). This clonotype was detected a few times. Its antigen specificity is not known. No qualities accompany the bases; no much larger clone lies one base away. This specimen comes from a study of regulatory T cells in long-lasting Graves disease (dated by TCRdb to the early 2020s). A note on the overall study: Persistent Graves' disease was defined as antithyroid drug treatment for over 5 years with persistently positive TSH receptor autoantibodies. A total of 33 samples underwent TCR sequencing, from 13 patients with persistent Graves' disease and approximately 20 patients with newly diagnosed Graves' disease. The study was registered as a clinical trial and conducted in China. In the clinical cohort, patients with persistent Graves' disease had used antithyroid drugs for an average of about 10 years. Persistent Graves' disease patients were compared with newly diagnosed Graves' disease patients by peripheral blood TCR sequencing and RNA sequencing. Overall study results and their limits: The authors noted that the small sample size was a limitation that may lower accuracy. Persistent disease showed preferential use of TRBV28, TRBJ1-2 and TRBJ2-5, whereas newly diagnosed disease favored TRBV20-1 and TRBJ2-1. Compared with newly diagnosed patients, patients with persistent Graves' disease had lower TCR Shannon entropy and fewer highly expanded clones, which suggests clonal expansion. More public clonotypes were shared among persistent patients (about 2,800) than among newly diagnosed patients (roughly 1,000). Peripheral blood alone was examined, since thyroid tissue, which constituted the primary lesion, could not be accessed. Sequencing and analysis were limited to the TCR beta chain.

The library was obtained by multiplex PCR. Sequencing was performed on an Illumina HiSeq 4000. CDR3 regions were amplified by Arm-PCR with iRepertoire HTBI primers to construct TCR beta libraries. Before sequencing, the PCR products went through gel purification. In the authors' own workflow: Across samples, about 64 TRBV and approximately 15 TRBJ segments were identified and used for gene usage analysis of CDR3 amino acid clonotypes. Filtered high-quality paired reads were merged into contigs using COPE and FqMerger. Contigs were aligned with BLAST to IMGT TRBV, TRBD and TRBJ reference genes, and CDR3 was defined per IMGT. Any clonotype with a frequency above 0.1% was counted as a highly expanded clone. Shannon entropy was used to measure repertoire diversity, and the Gini coefficient was used to measure V-J evenness. A clonotype was considered public if more than one individual shared it. The public sequencing data were trimmed at Q25 with fastp and processed into clonotypes with MiXCR by TCRdb, which kept only in-frame beta chains. Each entry is one CDR3 protein sequence, shown with its most common DNA and genes. V and J calls and clone size were set by TCRdb, not the authors. Within this sample are around 450,000 distinct CDR3 sequences, with about 22% of them counted one time only. The top ten constitute over 6% of the sample.

The sample's time point label, in plain terms: persistent/refractory GD, antithyroid drugs over 5 years with positive TRAb. RNA was extracted from PBMCs in TRIzol for both TCR sequencing and RNA sequencing. The diagnosis of Graves' disease was made according to American Thyroid Association guidelines. Recruitment of patients was carried out at an endocrinology department in Xi'an, China. Each patient gave about 10 milliliters of peripheral blood, collected in an EDTA anticoagulant tube. Ficoll Paque Plus density gradient separation was used to isolate PBMCs, and no further T cell sorting was performed. An Agilent 2100 Bioanalyzer and agarose gel were used to check RNA quality, and a NanoDrop 2000 was used to measure RNA concentration. Between the V and J ends, shortened by 6 bases and 2 bases respectively, the junction contains 7 bases. The CDR3 has 12 amino acids, counting the end cysteine and phenylalanine. Only the CDR3 portion is preserved as DNA: 36 bases, with reading frame beginning at the first base. Taken from the germline V gene (reference sequence), the CDR1 and CDR2 loops are LNHDA and SQIVND.

The rearrangement joined TRBV19 to TRBJ1-2, with no confidently assigned D gene. The source was peripheral blood mononuclear cells (PBMCs), collected when the disease was refractory, from a patient treated with antithyroid drugs. The source of this sequence is a female donor with Graves disease. CDR3 region: CASSAWNYGYTF. The nucleotides are TGTGCCAGTAGCGCTTGGAACTATGGCTACACCTTC.